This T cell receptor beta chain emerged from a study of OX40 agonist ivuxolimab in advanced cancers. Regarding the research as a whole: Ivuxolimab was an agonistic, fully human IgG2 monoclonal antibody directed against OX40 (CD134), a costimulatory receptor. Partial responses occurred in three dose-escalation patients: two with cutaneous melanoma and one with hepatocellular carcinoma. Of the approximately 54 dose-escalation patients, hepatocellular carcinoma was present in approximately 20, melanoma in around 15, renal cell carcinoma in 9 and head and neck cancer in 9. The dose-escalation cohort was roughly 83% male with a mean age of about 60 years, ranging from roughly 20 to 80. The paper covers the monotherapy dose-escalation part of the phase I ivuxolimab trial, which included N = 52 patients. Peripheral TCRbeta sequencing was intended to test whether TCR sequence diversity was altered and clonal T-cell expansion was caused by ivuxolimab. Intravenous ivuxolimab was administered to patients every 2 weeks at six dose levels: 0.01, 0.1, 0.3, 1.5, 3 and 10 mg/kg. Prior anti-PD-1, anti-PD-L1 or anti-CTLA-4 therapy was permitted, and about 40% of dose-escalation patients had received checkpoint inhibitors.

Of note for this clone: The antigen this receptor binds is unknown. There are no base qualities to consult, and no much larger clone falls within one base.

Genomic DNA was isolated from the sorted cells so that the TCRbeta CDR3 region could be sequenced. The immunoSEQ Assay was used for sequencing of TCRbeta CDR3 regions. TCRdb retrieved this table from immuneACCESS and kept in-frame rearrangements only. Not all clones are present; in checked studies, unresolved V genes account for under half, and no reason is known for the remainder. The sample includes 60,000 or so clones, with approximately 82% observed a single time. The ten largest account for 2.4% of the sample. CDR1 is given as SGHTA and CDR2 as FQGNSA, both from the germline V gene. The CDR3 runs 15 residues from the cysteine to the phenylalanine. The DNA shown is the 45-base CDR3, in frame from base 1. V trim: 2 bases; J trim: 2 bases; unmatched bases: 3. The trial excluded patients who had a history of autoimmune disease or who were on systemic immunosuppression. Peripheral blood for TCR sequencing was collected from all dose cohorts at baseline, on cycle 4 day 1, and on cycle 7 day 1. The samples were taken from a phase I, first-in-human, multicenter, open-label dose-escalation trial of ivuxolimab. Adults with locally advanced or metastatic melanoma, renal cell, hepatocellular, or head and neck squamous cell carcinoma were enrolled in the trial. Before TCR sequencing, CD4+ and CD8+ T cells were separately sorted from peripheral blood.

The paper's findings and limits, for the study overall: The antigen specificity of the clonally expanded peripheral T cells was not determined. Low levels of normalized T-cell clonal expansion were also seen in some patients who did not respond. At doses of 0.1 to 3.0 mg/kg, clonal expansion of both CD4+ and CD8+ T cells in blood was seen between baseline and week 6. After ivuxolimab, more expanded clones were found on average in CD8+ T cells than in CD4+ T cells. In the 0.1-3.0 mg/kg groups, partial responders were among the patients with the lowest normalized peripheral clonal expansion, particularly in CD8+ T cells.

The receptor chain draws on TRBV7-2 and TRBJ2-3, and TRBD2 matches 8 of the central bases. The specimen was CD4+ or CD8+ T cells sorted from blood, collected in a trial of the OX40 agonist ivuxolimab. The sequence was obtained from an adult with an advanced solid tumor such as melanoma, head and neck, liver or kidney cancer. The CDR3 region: CASSLQAGATDTQYF. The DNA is TGTGCCAGCAGCTTACAAGCGGGGGCCACAGATACGCAGTATTTT.